This TCR beta chain was identified in a study of shared clonotypes between healthy human individuals. Looking at the study overall: The plates for each donor numbered three CD4 naive, three CD4 memory, two CD8 naive and one CD8 memory. Findings and limits, study-wide: Blood was the sole source, and tissue repertoires probably differ. Around 5% was the fraction of naive CD4 clonotypes found shared across a few donors.

Turning to this clone: The antigen is unknown.

Positive CCR7 selection of CD45RO-negative cells yielded the naive CD8 cells, and terminally differentiated effector memory CD45RA+ cells were excluded. TCRdb's table, derived via immunoSEQ multiplex PCR, lists solely in-frame clones and lacks some. The data contain around 2,000,000 clones, just under 95% of them singletons. The material sequenced was naive CD8+ T cells sorted from blood. The receptor's source is a man aged 18 to 30 in good health.

CDR3 in amino acids: CASSYRGRGYEQYF. CDR3 in DNA: TGTGCCAGCAGCTACAGGGGGCGCGGATACGAGCAGTACTTC. This sequence joins TRBV28 and TRBJ2-7; TRBD1 matches at 9 bases. CDR3 length equals 14 residues. The ends lost 6 bases at V and 4 bases at J; junction bases unmatched: 7. Germline V gene sequence: CDR1 MDHEN, CDR2 SYDVKM. The whole variable domain, filled in from reference TRBV28 and TRBJ2-7, reads DVKVTQSSRYLVKRTGEKVFLECVQDMDHENMFWYRQDPGLGLRLIYFSYDVKMKEKGDIPEGYSVSREKKERFSLILESASTNQTSMYLCASSYRGRGYEQYFGPGTRLTVT.